The 6 T cell receptor beta chains below come from one sample, sequenced in a study of T-cell reconstitution after alpha-beta-depleted transplantation in children. Unique molecular identifiers were incorporated during preparation of the TCRbeta library. TCRdb re-called the PCR reads through MiXCR, storing one row per CDR3 protein. Of nearly 550,000 distinct CDR3 sequences in the sample, 15% to 20% are singletons; the top ten hold 3.3%. Sequenced here: PBMCs from the stem cell graft donor, sampled from the stem cell graft. The source is a human donor who donated a stem cell graft to a child with acute lymphoblastic leukemia.

The chain employs TRBV20-1 and TRBJ1-1; 7 positions agree with TRBD1. V lost 6 bases and J lost 4; bases outside the gene matches: 5. The CDR3 totals 12 residues. Germline loops: CDR1 DFQATT, CDR2 SNEGSKA (reference sequence). The DNA for the CDR3 is TGCAGTGCACCGACAGGGACCACTGAAGCTTTCTTT. Protein product: CSAPTGTTEAFF.

This clonotype has a single count. The chain links TRBV5-1 to TRBJ1-1; tentatively, D is TRBD1 (6 bases). CDR1 is SGHRS, CDR2 YFSETQ, per germline. This CDR3 is 16 amino acids long. Trimming removed 1 base at V and 2 bases at J, with 15 bases between. The DNA of the CDR3 is TGCGCCAGCAGCTTGCCTTTAAGGGGGTACAACACTGAAGCTTTCTTT. Its protein product is CASSLPLRGYNTEAFF.

V and J are TRBV9 and TRBJ2-1; the D gene is possibly TRBD2 (5 bases). The CDR3 covers 14 residues. Trimming removed 4 bases at V and 4 bases at J, with 12 bases between. CDR1 is SGDLS and CDR2 is YYNGEE in the germline V gene. CDR3 DNA: TGTGCCAGCAGCCCCCCTCAGCGGTACAATGAGCAGTTCTTC. This codes for CASSPPQRYNEQFF.

In this sample, this clonotype turned up a few times. The J gene is TRBJ2-2, the V gene TRBV5-1; D gene ambiguous. The length of the CDR3 is 13 residues. The germline V gene encodes CDR1 SGHRS and CDR2 YFSETQ. V gave up 1 base and J gave up 6 bases, with 7 bases separating them. The CDR3 DNA is TGCGCCAGCAGCTTGCAACCGGCCGGGGAGCTGTTTTTT. Protein: CASSLQPAGELFF.

The J gene is TRBJ1-2, the V gene TRBV6-1; tentative D call: TRBD1 (5 bases). Germline-derived CDR1 and CDR2 are MNHNS and SASEGT. The ends were cut back, 9 bases at V and 8 bases at J, with 10 bases in the middle. The CDR3 has 10 residues. The CDR3: CARGGDGYTF. For the CDR3, the DNA is TGTGCCAGGGGGGGTGACGGCTACACCTTC.

The V call is TRBV7-3, the J call TRBJ2-7; 7 positions match TRBD2. This CDR3 comprises 15 residues. Germline loops: CDR1 SGHTA, CDR2 FQGTGA. With V trimmed by 6 bases and J by 7 bases, 15 bases remained unmatched. In nucleotides, the CDR3 is TGTGCCAGCAGTCGAGGGTACGGCGGGAGTGGGGAGCAGTACTTC. Protein product: CASSRGYGGSGEQYF.